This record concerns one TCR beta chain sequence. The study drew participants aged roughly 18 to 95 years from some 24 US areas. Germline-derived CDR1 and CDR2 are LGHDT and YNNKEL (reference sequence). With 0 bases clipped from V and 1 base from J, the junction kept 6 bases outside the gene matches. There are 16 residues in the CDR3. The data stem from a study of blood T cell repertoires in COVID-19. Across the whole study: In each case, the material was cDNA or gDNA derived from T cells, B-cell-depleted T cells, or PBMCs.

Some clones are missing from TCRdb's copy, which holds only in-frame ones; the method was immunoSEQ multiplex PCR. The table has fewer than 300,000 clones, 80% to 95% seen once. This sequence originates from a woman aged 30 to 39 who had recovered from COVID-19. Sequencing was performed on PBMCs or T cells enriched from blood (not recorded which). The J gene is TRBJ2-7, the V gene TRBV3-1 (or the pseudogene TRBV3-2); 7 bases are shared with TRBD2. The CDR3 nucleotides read TGTGCCAGCAGCCAAGATAAGGAAGCGGGATCCTACGAGCAGTACTTC. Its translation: CASSQDKEAGSYEQYF.